This T cell receptor beta chain was found in a study of cytotoxic CD8 clonotypes in ibrutinib-treated CLL. Study-wide context: Mean productive templates were around 260,000; mean productive rearrangements were around 86,000. General observations from the study: Public clonotypes proved infrequent, and on treatment they shrank or remained steady.

CDR1 MDHEN and CDR2 SYDVKM come from the germline V gene. V was clipped by 5 bases and J by 3 bases, with 26 bases between them. The length of the CDR3 is 19 residues. As input for TCR beta libraries, about 2 micrograms of genomic DNA came from cryopreserved PBMCs. On this clone: The antigen is not known.

Produced via immunoSEQ multiplex PCR; TCRdb's table is partial and in-frame only. The table includes more than 110,000 clones, 80% to 95% detected once. The chain joins TRBV28 to TRBJ2-1, with D maybe TRBD1 (6 bases). The sequences come from PBMCs, collected after 12 months of ibrutinib treatment. The sequence was collected from a human donor with chronic lymphocytic leukemia. The CDR3 DNA is TGTGCCAGCAGTATTCCAGGGCGTTGGGGGCCCCAGCGCTACAATGAGCAGTTCTTC. This codes for CASSIPGRWGPQRYNEQFF.